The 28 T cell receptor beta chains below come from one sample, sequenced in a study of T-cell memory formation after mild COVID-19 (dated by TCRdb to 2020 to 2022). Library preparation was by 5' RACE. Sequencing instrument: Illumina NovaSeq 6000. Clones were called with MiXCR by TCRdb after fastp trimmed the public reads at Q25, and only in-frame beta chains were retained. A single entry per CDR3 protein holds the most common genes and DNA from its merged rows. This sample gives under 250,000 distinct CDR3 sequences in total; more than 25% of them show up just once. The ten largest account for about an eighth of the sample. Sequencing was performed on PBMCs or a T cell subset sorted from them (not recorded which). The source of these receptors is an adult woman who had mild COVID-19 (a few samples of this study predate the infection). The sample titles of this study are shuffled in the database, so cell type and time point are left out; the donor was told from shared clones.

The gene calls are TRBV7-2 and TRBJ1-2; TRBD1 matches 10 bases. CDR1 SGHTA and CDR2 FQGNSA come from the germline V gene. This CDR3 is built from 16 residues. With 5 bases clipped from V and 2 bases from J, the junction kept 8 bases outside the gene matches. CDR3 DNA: TGTGCCAGCAGCGGTCGGACAGGGGGTTTAAACTATGGCTACACCTTC. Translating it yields CASSGRTGGLNYGYTF.

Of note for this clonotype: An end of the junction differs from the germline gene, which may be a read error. The CDR3 DNA follows: TGCAGCGTCGAAAGGACTGACGCTTTCTTT. It is translated as CSVERTDAFF. The chain uses TRBV29-1 and TRBJ1-1; D call uncertain. This CDR3 region has 10 residues. CDR1 SQVTM and CDR2 ANQGSEA come from the germline V gene.

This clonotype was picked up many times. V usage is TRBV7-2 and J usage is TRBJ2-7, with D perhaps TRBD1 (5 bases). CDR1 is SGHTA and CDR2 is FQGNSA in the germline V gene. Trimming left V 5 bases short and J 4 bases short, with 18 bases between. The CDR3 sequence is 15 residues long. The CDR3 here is CASSMGQGVSYEQYF. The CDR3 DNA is TGTGCCAGCAGCATGGGCCAGGGCGTTAGTTACGAGCAGTACTTC.

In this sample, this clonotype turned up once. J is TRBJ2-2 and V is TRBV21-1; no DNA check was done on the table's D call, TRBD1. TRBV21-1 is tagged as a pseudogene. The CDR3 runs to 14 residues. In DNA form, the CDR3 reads TGTGCCAGCAGCATCCCCCGTCAGCAAAGGGAGCTGTTTTTT. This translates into CASSIPRQQRELFF.

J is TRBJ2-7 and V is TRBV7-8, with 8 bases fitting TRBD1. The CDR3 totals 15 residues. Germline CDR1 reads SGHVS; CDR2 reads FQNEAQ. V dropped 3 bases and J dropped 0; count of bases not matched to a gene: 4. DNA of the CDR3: TGTGCCAGCAGCTTCGGGACAGGAATCTCCTACGAGCAGTACTTC. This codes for CASSFGTGISYEQYF.

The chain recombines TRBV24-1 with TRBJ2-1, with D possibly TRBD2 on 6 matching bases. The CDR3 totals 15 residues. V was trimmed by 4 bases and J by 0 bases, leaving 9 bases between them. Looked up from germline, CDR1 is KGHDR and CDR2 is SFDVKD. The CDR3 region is CATSERGSSYNEQFF. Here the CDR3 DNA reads TGTGCCACCAGTGAACGGGGGAGCTCCTACAATGAGCAGTTCTTC.

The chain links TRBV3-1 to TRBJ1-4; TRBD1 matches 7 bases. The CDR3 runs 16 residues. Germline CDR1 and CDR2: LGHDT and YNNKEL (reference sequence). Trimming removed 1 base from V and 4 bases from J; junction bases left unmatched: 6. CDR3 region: CASSQALTGRNEKLFF. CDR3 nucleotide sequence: TGTGCCAGCAGCCAAGCTCTGACAGGGCGTAATGAAAAACTGTTTTTT.

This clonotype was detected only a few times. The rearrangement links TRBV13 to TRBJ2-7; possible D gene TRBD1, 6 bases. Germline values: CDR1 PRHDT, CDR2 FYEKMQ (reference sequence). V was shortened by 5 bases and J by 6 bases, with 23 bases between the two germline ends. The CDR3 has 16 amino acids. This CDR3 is CASSPRQVGPIAEQYF. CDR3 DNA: TGTGCCAGCAGCCCGCGACAGGTCGGCCCCATTGCCGAGCAGTACTTC.

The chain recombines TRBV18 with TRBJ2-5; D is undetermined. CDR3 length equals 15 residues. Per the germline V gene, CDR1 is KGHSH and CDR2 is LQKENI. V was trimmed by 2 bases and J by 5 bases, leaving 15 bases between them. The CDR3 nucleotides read TGTGCCAGCTCACCAGACGGCATGTCTAGGGAGACCCAGTACTTC. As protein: CASSPDGMSRETQYF.

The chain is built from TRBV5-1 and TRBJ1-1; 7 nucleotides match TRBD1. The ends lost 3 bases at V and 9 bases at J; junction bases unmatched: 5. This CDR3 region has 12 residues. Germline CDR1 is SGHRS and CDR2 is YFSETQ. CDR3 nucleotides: TGCGCCAGCAGCTCGGGACAGCAGCAAGCTTTCTTT. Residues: CASSSGQQQAFF.

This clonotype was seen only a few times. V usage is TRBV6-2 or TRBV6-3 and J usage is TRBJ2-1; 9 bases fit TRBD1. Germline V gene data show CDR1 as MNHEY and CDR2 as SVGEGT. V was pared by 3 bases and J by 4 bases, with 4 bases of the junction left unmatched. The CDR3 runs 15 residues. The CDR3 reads CASSYRTGAYNEQFF. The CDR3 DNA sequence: TGTGCCAGCAGTTATCGGACAGGGGCGTACAATGAGCAGTTCTTC.

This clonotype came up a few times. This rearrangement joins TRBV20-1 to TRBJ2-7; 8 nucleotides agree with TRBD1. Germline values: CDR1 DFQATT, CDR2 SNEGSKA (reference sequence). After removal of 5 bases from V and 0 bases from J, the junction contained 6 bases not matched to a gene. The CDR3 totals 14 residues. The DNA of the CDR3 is TGCAGTGCTTTAGGACAGGGAATCTCCTACGAGCAGTACTTC. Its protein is CSALGQGISYEQYF.

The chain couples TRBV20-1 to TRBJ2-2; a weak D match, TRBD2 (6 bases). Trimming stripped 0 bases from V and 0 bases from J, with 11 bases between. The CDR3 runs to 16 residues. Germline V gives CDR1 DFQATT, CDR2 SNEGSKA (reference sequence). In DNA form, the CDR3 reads TGCAGTGCTAGAGATAGCGGCAGCACGAACACCGGGGAGCTGTTTTTT. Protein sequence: CSARDSGSTNTGELFF.

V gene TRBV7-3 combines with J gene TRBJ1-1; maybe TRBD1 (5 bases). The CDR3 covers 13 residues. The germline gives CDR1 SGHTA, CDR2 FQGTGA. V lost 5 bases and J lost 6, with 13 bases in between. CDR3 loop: CASSPMGGAEAFF. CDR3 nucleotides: TGTGCCAGCAGCCCAATGGGAGGGGCTGAAGCTTTCTTT.

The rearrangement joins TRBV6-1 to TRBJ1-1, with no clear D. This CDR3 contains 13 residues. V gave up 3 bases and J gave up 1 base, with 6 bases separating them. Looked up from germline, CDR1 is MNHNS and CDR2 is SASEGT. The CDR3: CASSEGGNTEAFF. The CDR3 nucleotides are TGTGCCAGCAGTGAGGGTGGGAACACTGAAGCTTTCTTT.

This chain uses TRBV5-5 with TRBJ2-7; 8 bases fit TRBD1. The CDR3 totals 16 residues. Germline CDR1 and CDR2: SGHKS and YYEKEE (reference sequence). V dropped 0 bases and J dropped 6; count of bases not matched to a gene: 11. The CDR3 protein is CASSLEAGRGRGEQYF. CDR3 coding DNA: TGTGCCAGCAGCTTGGAGGCTGGCAGGGGGCGCGGCGAGCAGTACTTC.

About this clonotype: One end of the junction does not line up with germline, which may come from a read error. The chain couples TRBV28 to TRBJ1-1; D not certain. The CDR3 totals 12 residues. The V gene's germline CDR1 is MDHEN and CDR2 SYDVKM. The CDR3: CASGLTNTEAFF. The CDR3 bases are TGCGCGTCCGGCCTGACTAACACTGAAGCTTTCTTT.

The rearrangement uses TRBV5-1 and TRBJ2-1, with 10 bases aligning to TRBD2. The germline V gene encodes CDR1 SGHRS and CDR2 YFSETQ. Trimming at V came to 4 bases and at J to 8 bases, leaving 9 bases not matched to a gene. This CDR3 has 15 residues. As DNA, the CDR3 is TGCGCCAGCAGCGACCCGGGACTAGCGTTGGATGAGCAGTTCTTC. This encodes CASSDPGLALDEQFF.

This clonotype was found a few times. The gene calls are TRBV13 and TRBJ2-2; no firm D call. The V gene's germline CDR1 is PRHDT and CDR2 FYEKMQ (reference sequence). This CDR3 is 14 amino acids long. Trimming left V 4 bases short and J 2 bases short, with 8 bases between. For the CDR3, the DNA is TGTGCCAGCAGCTCAGGCGGTAACACCGGGGAGCTGTTTTTT. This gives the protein CASSSGGNTGELFF.

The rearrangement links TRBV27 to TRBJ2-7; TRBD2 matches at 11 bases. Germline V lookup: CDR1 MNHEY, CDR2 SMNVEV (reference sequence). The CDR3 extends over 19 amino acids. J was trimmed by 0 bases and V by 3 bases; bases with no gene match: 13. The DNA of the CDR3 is TGTGCCAGCAGTTTTCGAGGGACTAGCGGCTTAAGGATCTCCTACGAGCAGTACTTC. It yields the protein CASSFRGTSGLRISYEQYF.

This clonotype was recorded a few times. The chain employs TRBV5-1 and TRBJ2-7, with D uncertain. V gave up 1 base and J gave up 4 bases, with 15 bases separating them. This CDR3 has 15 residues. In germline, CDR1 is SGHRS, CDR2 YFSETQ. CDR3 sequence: CASSLTPDGQYEQYF. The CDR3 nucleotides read TGCGCCAGCAGCTTGACCCCAGACGGTCAATACGAGCAGTACTTC.

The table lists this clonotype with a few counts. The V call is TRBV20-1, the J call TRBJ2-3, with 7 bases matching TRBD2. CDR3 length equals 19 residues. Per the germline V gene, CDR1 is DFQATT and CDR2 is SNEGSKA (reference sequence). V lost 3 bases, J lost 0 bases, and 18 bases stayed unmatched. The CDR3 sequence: CSASGPRGTGTQSTDTQYF. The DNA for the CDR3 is TGCAGTGCTAGTGGACCGCGGGGGACCGGGACCCAAAGCACAGATACGCAGTATTTT.

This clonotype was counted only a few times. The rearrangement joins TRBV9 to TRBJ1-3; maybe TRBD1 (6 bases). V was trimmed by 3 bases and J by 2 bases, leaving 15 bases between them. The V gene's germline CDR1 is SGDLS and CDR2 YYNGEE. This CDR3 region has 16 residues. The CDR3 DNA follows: TGTGCCAGCAGCGCTTCACCAGGGGATGCTGGAAACACCATATATTTT. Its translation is CASSASPGDAGNTIYF.

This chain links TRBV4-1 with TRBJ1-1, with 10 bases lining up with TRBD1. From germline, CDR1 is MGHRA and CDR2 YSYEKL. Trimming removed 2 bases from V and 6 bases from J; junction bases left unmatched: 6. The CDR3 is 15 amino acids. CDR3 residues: CASSQIRDRGAEAFF. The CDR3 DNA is TGCGCCAGCAGCCAAATCCGGGACAGGGGAGCTGAAGCTTTCTTT.

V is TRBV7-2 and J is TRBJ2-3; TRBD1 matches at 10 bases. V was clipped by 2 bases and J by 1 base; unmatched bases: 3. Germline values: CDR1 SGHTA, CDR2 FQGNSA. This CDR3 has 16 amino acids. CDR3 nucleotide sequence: TGTGCCAGCAGCTTATCCGGGACAGGGGGCACAGATACGCAGTATTTT. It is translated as CASSLSGTGGTDTQYF. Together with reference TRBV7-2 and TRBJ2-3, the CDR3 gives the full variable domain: GAGVSQSPSNKVTEKGKDVELRCDPISGHTALYWYRQSLGQGLEFLIYFQGNSAPDKSGLPSDRFSAERTGGSVSTLTIQRTQQEDSAVYLCASSLSGTGGTDTQYFGPGTRLTVL.

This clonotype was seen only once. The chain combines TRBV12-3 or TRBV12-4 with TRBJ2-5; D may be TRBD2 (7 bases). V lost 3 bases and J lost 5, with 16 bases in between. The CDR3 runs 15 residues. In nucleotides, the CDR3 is TGTGCCAGCAGTTTGGGGGGGCGCGACAGGGAGACCCAGTACTTC. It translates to CASSLGGRDRETQYF.

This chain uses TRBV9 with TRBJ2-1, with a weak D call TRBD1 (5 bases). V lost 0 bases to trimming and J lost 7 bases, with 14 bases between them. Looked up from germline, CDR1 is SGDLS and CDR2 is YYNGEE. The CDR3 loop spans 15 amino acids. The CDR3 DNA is TGTGCCAGCAGCGTAGCTGGGCAGGGTGTGAATGAGCAGTTCTTC. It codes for CASSVAGQGVNEQFF.

CDR3 loop: CATSEQDEKLFF. CDR3 nucleotide sequence: TGTGCCACCAGTGAGCAGGATGAAAAACTGTTTTTT. The chain carries TRBV24-1 and TRBJ1-4; no reliable D call. V gave up 4 bases and J gave up 6 bases, with 5 bases separating them. The germline V gene encodes CDR1 KGHDR and CDR2 SFDVKD. This CDR3 is built from 12 residues.